Given below is one TCR beta chain in context. RNA, at roughly 0.45 to 1 ug, was reverse transcribed with random hexamers. Amplification of TCR beta CDR3 by immunoSEQ multiplex PCR spanned 54 Vbeta and 13 Jbeta. Using its own MiXCR run on the immunoSEQ multiplex PCR reads, TCRdb lists one record per CDR3 protein. The repertoire holds hundreds of thousands of distinct CDR3 sequences, with 89% as singletons. In germline, CDR1 is LNHDA, CDR2 SQIVND (reference sequence). The CDR3 covers 13 residues. V lost 9 bases and J 0 bases, leaving 9 bases between the germline ends. This record belongs to a study of CD8 T cells in Susac syndrome. CD8+ and CD4+ T cells from blood underwent TCR beta sequencing, which was carried out in a high-throughput format. Relapsing-remitting disease, either stable or active, was present in the multiple sclerosis controls, who were treatment-naive patients. The CD8+ and CD4+ T cells were negatively isolated, with the TEMRA cells enriched by FACS.

J is TRBJ2-1 and V is TRBV19; D is uncertain. The TCR sequence derives from a human donor with multiple sclerosis. Sequenced material: CD8+ T cells from PBMCs. CDR3 DNA: TGTGCCAGCCTGAGTGACTCCTACAATGAGCAGTTCTTC. Its protein is CASLSDSYNEQFF.